These T cell receptor beta chains were read from a single sample in a study of T cell repertoires in cytomegalovirus infection. These receptors have no known antigen. MiXCR, applied by TCRdb to the reads, yields one record per CDR3 protein. The table shows about 57,000 distinct CDR3 sequences, with around 20% occurring only once. Sequences were derived from CD8+ T cells from cultured PBMCs, sampled from culture after CMV antigen stimulation. These receptors originate from a human donor in good health (CMV status not recorded). Some clones in this sample may be carry-over from other donors' samples. CDR3s include the opening cysteine and the closing phenylalanine or tryptophan. A D gene is named only where the DNA matches it firmly. Clone sizes are given selectively: once, few, many, or a class where the clone is expanded.

TRBD1	TRBV7-9	.	TRBJ2-2	CASRQGQGNTGELFF	TGTGCCAGCAGACAGGGACAGGGGAACACCGGGGAGCTGTTTTTT
.	TRBV7-2	.	TRBJ1-1	CASSLVEDTEAFF	TGTGCCAGCAGCTTAGTTGAGGATACTGAAGCTTTCTTT
.	TRBV27	.	TRBJ1-2	CASSSEGGYTF	TGTGCCAGCAGCTCGGAGGGGGGCTACACCTTC
.	TRBV6-5	few	TRBJ1-1	CASTHQGLNTEAFF	TGTGCCAGCACCCATCAGGGGCTGAACACTGAAGCTTTCTTT
TRBD1	TRBV27	.	TRBJ2-2	CASTSVGQGNTGELFF	TGTGCCAGCACTTCAGTCGGACAGGGGAACACCGGGGAGCTGTTTTTT
.	TRBV7-8	.	TRBJ2-5	CASSPIELETRETQYF	TGTGCCAGCAGCCCCATTGAACTAGAGACGCGGGAGACCCAGTACTTC
.	TRBV7-2	.	TRBJ2-1	CASSLTRNNEQFF	TGTGCCAGCAGCTTAACTAGGAACAATGAGCAGTTCTTC
.	TRBV7-9	few	TRBJ2-7	CASSLAIGTSTYEQYF	TGTGCCAGCAGCTTGGCTATAGGGACATCGACTTACGAGCAGTACTTC
.	TRBV7-9	.	TRBJ1-2	CASSLSGASAYGYTF	TGTGCCAGCAGCTTATCAGGGGCCAGTGCCTATGGCTACACCTTC
.	TRBV27	few	TRBJ2-1	CASGSNLGPEQFF	TGTGCCAGCGGTTCTAACCTGGGACCTGAGCAGTTCTTC
.	TRBV6-2/TRBV6-3	few	TRBJ1-1	CASQTENTEAFF	TGTGCCAGCCAAACAGAGAACACTGAAGCTTTCTTT
.	TRBV6-6	.	TRBJ1-4	CASSYGAGEKLFF	TGTGCCAGCAGTTATGGGGCAGGTGAAAAACTGTTTTTT
TRBD1	TRBV7-8	few	TRBJ1-5	CASSLASGQGIGWTNQPQHF	TGTGCCAGCAGCTTAGCAAGCGGACAGGGGATTGGATGGACAAATCAGCCCCAGCATTTT
.	TRBV6-5	.	TRBJ2-2	CASSYTSPGELFF	TGTGCCAGCAGTTACACCTCCCCCGGGGAGCTGTTTTTT
TRBD1	TRBV27	few	TRBJ1-5	CASSSTGINQPQHF	TGTGCCAGCAGTTCGACAGGGATCAATCAGCCCCAGCATTTT
.	TRBV6-2/TRBV6-3	.	TRBJ2-1	CASSGIGVVAYNEQFF	TGTGCCAGCAGTGGTATAGGGGTAGTCGCCTACAATGAGCAGTTCTTC
.	TRBV15	.	TRBJ2-1	CATVQGHLKYNEQFF	TGTGCCACCGTTCAGGGACACCTGAAATACAATGAGCAGTTCTTC
TRBD1	TRBV2	.	TRBJ2-7	CASSEAWGQGNYEQYF	TGTGCCAGCAGTGAAGCTTGGGGACAGGGAAACTACGAGCAGTACTTC
TRBD2	TRBV6-2/TRBV6-3	few	TRBJ2-3	CASSYSTRGSTDTQYF	TGTGCCAGCAGTTACTCGACGCGGGGGAGCACAGATACGCAGTATTTT
.	TRBV28	.	TRBJ1-1	CASSPWGESGTEAFF	TGTGCCAGCAGTCCGTGGGGGGAATCGGGCACTGAAGCTTTCTTT
TRBD1	TRBV7-9	.	TRBJ2-3	CASSLRDRGKDTQYF	TGTGCCAGCAGCCTGAGGGACAGGGGGAAAGATACGCAGTATTTT
TRBD1	TRBV4-1	.	TRBJ1-1	CASSRVIPGQGHTEAFF	TGCGCCAGCAGCCGTGTAATCCCGGGACAGGGTCACACTGAAGCTTTCTTT
TRBD2	TRBV10-3	few	TRBJ2-3	CAISESLAGGPDTQYF	TGTGCCATCAGTGAGTCGCTAGCGGGGGGTCCAGATACGCAGTATTTT
TRBD1	TRBV27	.	TRBJ2-1	CASSLPGQGRYNEQFF	TGTGCCAGCAGTCTTCCGGGACAGGGAAGATACAATGAGCAGTTCTTC
.	TRBV7-2	few	TRBJ2-3	CASSSSSDAYTDTQYF	TGTGCCAGCAGCTCATCTAGCGACGCCTACACAGATACGCAGTATTTT
TRBD2	TRBV6-5	.	TRBJ2-2	CASTGGGGNTGELFF	TGTGCCAGCACTGGTGGCGGGGGGAACACCGGGGAGCTGTTTTTT
.	TRBV12-3/TRBV12-4	.	TRBJ2-7	CASSPQGNEQYF	TGTGCCAGCAGCCCGCAGGGTAACGAGCAGTACTTC
.	TRBV6-4	few	TRBJ2-2	CASSEWAGRNTGELFF	TGTGCCAGCAGTGAGTGGGCAGGGAGGAACACCGGGGAGCTGTTTTTT
TRBD1	TRBV7-2	.	TRBJ1-4	CASRATGGVGEKLFF	TGTGCCAGCAGAGCGACAGGGGGCGTCGGCGAAAAACTGTTTTTT
TRBD2	TRBV6-6	.	TRBJ2-5	CASSYSLAGGPEETQYF	TGTGCCAGCAGTTACTCGCTAGCGGGGGGACCTGAAGAGACCCAGTACTTC
.	TRBV3-1	few	TRBJ2-3	CASSYGTTDTQYF	TGTGCCAGCAGCTACGGGACGACAGATACGCAGTATTTT
TRBD2	TRBV6-1	few	TRBJ2-6	CASSEIAGSGANVLTF	TGTGCCAGCAGTGAAATAGCGGGCTCTGGGGCCAACGTCCTGACTTTC
.	TRBV7-3	few	TRBJ2-7	CASSLMAPGYEQYF	TGTGCCAGCAGCTTAATGGCCCCCGGGTACGAGCAGTACTTC
TRBD2	TRBV7-2	few	TRBJ2-3	CASSLEAGGPTDTQYF	TGTGCCAGCAGCTTAGAAGCGGGGGGGCCAACAGATACGCAGTATTTT
.	TRBV7-9	.	TRBJ2-7	CASSDTSPGAYEQYF	TGTGCCAGCAGCGACACTTCGCCAGGGGCCTACGAGCAGTACTTC
.	TRBV6-4	.	TRBJ2-7	CASSDSRGRDYEQYF	TGTGCCAGCAGTGACTCCCGGGGCAGGGACTACGAGCAGTACTTC
.	TRBV5-6	few	TRBJ1-5	CASSYSGDSNQPQHF	TGTGCCAGCAGCTACTCAGGGGATAGCAATCAGCCCCAGCATTTT
TRBD2	TRBV7-6	.	TRBJ2-5	CASSSLAGGLLETQYF	TGTGCCAGCAGCTCCCTGGCGGGGGGGCTGTTGGAGACCCAGTACTTC
.	TRBV7-9	.	TRBJ1-1	CASSFGRMNTEAFF	TGTGCCAGCAGCTTCGGTCGGATGAACACTGAAGCTTTCTTT
.	TRBV6-5	few	TRBJ1-5	CASSYRGSNQPQHF	TGTGCCAGCAGTTACCGGGGGAGCAATCAGCCCCAGCATTTT
TRBD1	TRBV7-6	.	TRBJ2-7	CASSQYPFAGTESYEQYF	TGTGCCAGCAGCCAATACCCCTTCGCCGGGACAGAGTCCTACGAGCAGTACTTC
.	TRBV4-1	few	TRBJ1-2	CASSQGSGAGYGYTF	TGCGCCAGCAGCCAAGGGTCCGGGGCCGGCTATGGCTACACCTTC
.	TRBV7-9	.	TRBJ1-6	CASSSSTGNSPLHF	TGTGCCAGCAGCTCCTCGACAGGAAATTCACCCCTCCACTTT
.	TRBV7-6	.	TRBJ1-5	CASRFPGQNAKYQPQHF	TGTGCCAGCAGATTTCCGGGACAAAATGCGAAGTATCAGCCCCAGCATTTT
TRBD1	TRBV6-2/TRBV6-3	.	TRBJ2-2	CASSYTDRATGELFF	TGTGCCAGCAGTTACACAGACAGGGCAACCGGGGAGCTGTTTTTT
TRBD1	TRBV29-1	.	TRBJ2-5	CSVTSRGHRQETQYF	TGCAGCGTGACGTCCAGGGGGCATCGGCAAGAGACCCAGTACTTC
.	TRBV5-1	few	TRBJ2-3	CASSLGGFPDTQYF	TGCGCCAGCAGCTTGGGGGGTTTCCCAGATACGCAGTATTTT
TRBD2	TRBV5-1	.	TRBJ2-3	CASSAGTSGGDTQYF	TGCGCCAGCAGCGCAGGGACTAGCGGGGGAGATACGCAGTATTTT
.	TRBV7-9	.	TRBJ1-1	CASSLEYKGTEAFF	TGTGCCAGCAGCTTAGAATACAAGGGAACTGAAGCTTTCTTT
.	TRBV6-2/TRBV6-3	few	TRBJ1-1	CASSYGRGMNTEAFF	TGTGCCAGCAGTTACGGGAGGGGGATGAACACTGAAGCTTTCTTT
TRBD1	TRBV19	few	TRBJ2-3	CASSKTGEPDTQYF	TGTGCCAGTAGCAAGACAGGGGAGCCAGATACGCAGTATTTT
TRBD1	TRBV7-2	.	TRBJ2-7	CASSLTGRAHSYEQYF	TGTGCCAGCAGCTTGACAGGGCGAGCACACTCCTACGAGCAGTACTTC
.	TRBV7-9	few	TRBJ2-7	CASSLAATLDEQYF	TGTGCCAGCAGCTTGGCAGCTACCCTTGACGAGCAGTACTTC